These 22 T cell receptor beta chains were all obtained from the same sample, sequenced in a study of persistence of HIV-infected CD4 T cells. The stimulus was an HIV-1 Gag 15-mer peptide pool, roughly 1 ug/peptide/mL. Memory cells lacking CD40L and CD69 with high CD45RO were sorted. These TCRs are of unknown antigen specificity. This was the immunoSEQ version 4 assay in survey mode. This table comes from immunoSEQ multiplex PCR, and its TCRdb copy is limited to in-frame clones, with some not included. The sample includes about 36,000 clones, 80% to 85% of them seen just once. The input for sequencing was cultured CD4+ T cells from PBMCs, taken from a patient who received antiretroviral therapy. Receptors originate from an adult with HIV. The donor label of this sample is uncertain.

This chain joins TRBV7-2 and TRBJ2-2; the D gene is possibly TRBD2 (5 bases). The germline V gene encodes CDR1 SGHTA and CDR2 FQGNSA. The CDR3 totals 16 residues. Trimming removed 5 bases at V and 1 base at J, with 14 bases between. The CDR3 nucleotides read TGTGCCAGCAGCCGGGTGAGCGGTTGGAACACCGGGGAGCTGTTTTTT. As protein: CASSRVSGWNTGELFF.

The rearrangement uses TRBV6-1 and TRBJ2-4; 7 positions agree with TRBD1. V shed 1 base, J shed 0 bases, and the junction held 9 bases outside the gene matches. Germline V gene sequence: CDR1 MNHNS, CDR2 SASEGT. This CDR3 is 18 amino acids long. The CDR3 nucleotides are TGTGCCAGCAGTGAAGGACAGGGATTCATACGAGCCAAAAACATTCAGTACTTC. Translation gives CASSEGQGFIRAKNIQYF.

The CDR3 loop is CASSDDAAHGNTIYF. The CDR3 DNA follows: TGTGCCAGCAGTGATGATGCAGCCCACGGAAACACCATATATTTT. The chain couples TRBV2 to TRBJ1-3; D is unresolved. Germline V gives CDR1 SNHLY, CDR2 FYNNEI. The CDR3 is made up of 15 amino acids. The V and J ends lost 3 bases and 4 bases respectively, with 13 bases between them.

This clone was observed a handful of times. The chain recombines TRBV6-5 with TRBJ1-2; D unresolved. V lost 2 bases to trimming and J lost 1 base, with 8 bases between them. The CDR3 is made up of 14 amino acids. Germline CDR1 reads MNHEY; CDR2 reads SVGAGI. The CDR3 nucleotides are TGTGCCAGCAGTTACACCGGGAATAACTATGGCTACACCTTC. Translated: CASSYTGNNYGYTF.

The chain joins TRBV2 to TRBJ1-2, with 7 bases lining up with TRBD1. In germline, CDR1 is SNHLY, CDR2 FYNNEI. The junction had 7 bases not matched to a gene; V was cut back by 8 bases and J by 1 base. CDR3 size: 14 residues. The CDR3 spells CASERDSNNYGYTF. The CDR3 nucleotides are TGTGCCAGCGAGAGGGACAGCAATAACTATGGCTACACCTTC.

This clone was seen only once. The chain uses TRBV9 and TRBJ2-3; no firm D call. V lost 0 bases and J lost 2, with 7 bases in between. CDR1 is SGDLS, CDR2 YYNGEE, per germline. This CDR3 is built from 14 residues. DNA of the CDR3: TGTGCCAGCAGCGTAGGGCAACTCACAGATACGCAGTATTTT. Translated, it gives CASSVGQLTDTQYF.

The chain recombines TRBV5-1 with TRBJ2-2; D could derive from TRBD1 or TRBD2 (7 bases each). V gave up 0 bases and J gave up 3 bases, with 12 bases separating them. The CDR3 sequence is 16 residues long. The germline V gene has CDR1 SGHRS and CDR2 YFSETQ. The CDR3 DNA follows: TGCGCCAGCAGCTTGGACAGGGGAGGGGACACCGGGGAGCTGTTTTTT. Protein: CASSLDRGGDTGELFF.

The rearrangement uses TRBV27 and TRBJ2-1, with TRBD1 as a possible D gene (7 bases). Germline CDR1 MNHEY, CDR2 SMNVEV (reference sequence). The CDR3 sequence is 15 residues long. V was clipped by 3 bases and J by 7 bases, with 16 bases between them. The CDR3 region has the DNA TGTGCCAGCAGTTTCCTCCAGGGGGGTCGGAATGAGCAGTTCTTC. Its translation is CASSFLQGGRNEQFF.

The rearrangement joins TRBV19 to TRBJ1-2; unclear D gene. V was clipped by 7 bases and J by 4 bases, with 7 bases between them. The CDR3 covers 11 residues. The V gene's germline CDR1 is LNHDA and CDR2 SQIVND (reference sequence). The CDR3 is CASTDRYGYTF. The CDR3, as DNA: TGTGCCAGTACGGACCGCTATGGCTACACCTTC.

Worth noting for this clone: Other DNA variants within this sample encode the same CDR3. The chain carries TRBV7-3 and TRBJ2-6, with a possible D match to TRBD2 (5 bases). Germline V gene data show CDR1 as SGHTA and CDR2 as FQGTGA. The CDR3 loop spans 13 amino acids. The V end lost 6 bases, the J end lost 4 bases, and 7 bases lay between the germline ends. CDR3 loop: CASSLAGANVLTF. DNA for the CDR3: TGTGCCAGCAGTCTAGCCGGGGCCAACGTCCTGACTTTC.

This clone was seen a single time. The V gene is TRBV19, the J gene TRBJ2-3; weak D call: TRBD2 (5 bases). The germline CDR1 and CDR2 sequences are LNHDA and SQIVND (reference sequence). V lost 6 bases to trimming and J lost 6 bases, with 22 bases between them. The CDR3 is made up of 16 amino acids. The CDR3: CASRNAGGLSRDTQYF. The CDR3 DNA sequence: TGTGCCAGTAGGAACGCGGGCGGTTTAAGTAGGGATACGCAGTATTTT.

The chain has TRBV20-1 and TRBJ1-1, with D possibly TRBD1 on 5 matching bases. CDR3 length equals 11 residues. Trimming shortened V by 5 bases and J by 5 bases, and 9 bases separated the two germline ends. Germline V gene sequence: CDR1 DFQATT, CDR2 SNEGSKA (reference sequence). CDR3 amino acids: CSAEGETEAFF. In nucleotides, the CDR3 is TGCAGTGCTGAAGGGGAAACTGAAGCTTTCTTT.

V is TRBV6-5 and J is TRBJ2-7; 7 positions match TRBD1. The CDR3 has 14 residues. CDR1 is MNHEY, CDR2 SVGAGI, per germline. V was clipped by 6 bases and J by 2 bases; unmatched bases: 7. CDR3 region: CASRKDRQPYEQYF. DNA for the CDR3: TGTGCCAGCAGAAAGGACAGGCAACCCTACGAGCAGTACTTC.

The count of this clone is one. The chain joins TRBV5-5 to TRBJ2-3, with D possibly matching TRBD2 (5 bases). The CDR3 covers 15 residues. V lost 4 bases, J lost 9 bases, and 21 bases lay in between. Germline CDR1 is SGHKS and CDR2 is YYEKEE (reference sequence). CDR3 loop: CASSLLSTQEGTQYF. The CDR3 region has the DNA TGTGCCAGCAGCCTGTTATCCACCCAAGAGGGCACGCAGTATTTT.

The chain has TRBV29-1 and TRBJ1-1; no definite D call. The CDR3 covers 13 residues. Looked up from germline, CDR1 is SQVTM and CDR2 is ANQGSEA. V shed 5 bases and J shed 2 bases, with 12 bases lying between them. The CDR3 region is CSVTWTSNTEAFF. Here the CDR3 DNA reads TGCAGCGTTACTTGGACCTCAAACACTGAAGCTTTCTTT. Full variable domain (remainder filled in from reference TRBV29-1 and TRBJ1-1): SAVISQKPSRDICQRGTSLTIQCQVDSQVTMMFWYRQQPGQSLTLIATANQGSEATYESGFVIDKFPISRPNLTFSTLTVSNMSPEDSSIYLCSVTWTSNTEAFFGQGTRLTVV.

This chain links TRBV30 with TRBJ2-6; 10 nucleotides match TRBD2. CDR3 length: 19 amino acids. Per germline, CDR1 GTSNPN and CDR2 SVGIG (reference sequence). The V segment lost 4 bases and the J segment 0 bases; nucleotides outside the gene matches: 12. For the CDR3, the DNA is TGTGCCTGGACCTCCCACGGTCTAGCGGGGGCCTCTGGGGCCAACGTCCTGACTTTC. It specifies CAWTSHGLAGASGANVLTF.

The rearrangement uses TRBV30 and TRBJ1-6; 8 bases line up with TRBD1. Unmatched junction bases numbered 7, after V lost 2 bases and J lost 10 bases. The length of the CDR3 is 14 residues. The germline CDR1 and CDR2 sequences are GTSNPN and SVGIG (reference sequence). CDR3 coding DNA: TGTGCCTGGAGTACGGACAGGGAGGTCTCACCCCTCCACTTT. Amino acid sequence: CAWSTDREVSPLHF. Full variable domain (missing parts from reference TRBV30 and TRBJ1-6): SQTIHQWPATLVQPVGSPLSLECTVEGTSNPNLYWYRQAAGRGLQLLFYSVGIGQISSEVPQNLSASRPQDRQFILSSKKLLLSDSGFYLCAWSTDREVSPLHFGNGTRLTVT.

This clone was recorded once. The chain combines TRBV5-4 with TRBJ1-2; 7 bases map to TRBD1. Germline CDR1 SGHNT, CDR2 YYREEE (reference sequence). V lost 2 bases and J lost 4; bases outside the gene matches: 8. The CDR3 has 15 amino acids. The CDR3 DNA reads TGTGCCAGCAGCTTCCAGGGGGAGTCCCTCTATGGCTACACCTTC. This codes for CASSFQGESLYGYTF.

The V and J genes are TRBV30 and TRBJ2-4; D might be TRBD1 (5 bases). From germline, CDR1 is GTSNPN and CDR2 SVGIG (reference sequence). Trimming left V 0 bases short and J 0 bases short, with 9 bases between. The length of the CDR3 is 15 residues. The CDR3 is CAWSVPTGAKNIQYF. The CDR3 DNA follows: TGTGCCTGGAGTGTACCCACAGGAGCCAAAAACATTCAGTACTTC.

This chain connects TRBV7-3 to TRBJ1-2; D possibly corresponds to TRBD1 (5 bases). Trimming took off 4 bases at V and 8 bases at J, with 20 bases between the two ends. The germline V gene encodes CDR1 SGHTA and CDR2 FQGTGA. The CDR3 loop spans 15 amino acids. CDR3 DNA: TGTGCCAGCAGCTCACAAGCGGGGCCCGCTTACGGCTACACCTTC. Encoded protein: CASSSQAGPAYGYTF.

This sequence joins TRBV20-1 and TRBJ2-7, with TRBD1 matching 9 bases. Germline CDR1 DFQATT, CDR2 SNEGSKA (reference sequence). Trimming took 4 bases from V and 12 from J; bases not matched to a gene: 7. The CDR3 covers 11 residues. For the CDR3, the DNA is TGCAGTGCTACTCTCGGACAGGGGATGTACTTC. Translation gives CSATLGQGMYF.

V gene TRBV7-9 combines with J gene TRBJ2-7; possible D gene TRBD2, 5 bases. This CDR3 has 14 amino acids. Trimming took off 0 bases at V and 2 bases at J, with 8 bases between the two ends. The germline CDR1 and CDR2 sequences are SEHNR and FQNEAQ (reference sequence). CDR3 DNA: TGTGCCAGCAGCTTAGCCGACGGGGCCTACGAGCAGTACTTC. This codes for CASSLADGAYEQYF.